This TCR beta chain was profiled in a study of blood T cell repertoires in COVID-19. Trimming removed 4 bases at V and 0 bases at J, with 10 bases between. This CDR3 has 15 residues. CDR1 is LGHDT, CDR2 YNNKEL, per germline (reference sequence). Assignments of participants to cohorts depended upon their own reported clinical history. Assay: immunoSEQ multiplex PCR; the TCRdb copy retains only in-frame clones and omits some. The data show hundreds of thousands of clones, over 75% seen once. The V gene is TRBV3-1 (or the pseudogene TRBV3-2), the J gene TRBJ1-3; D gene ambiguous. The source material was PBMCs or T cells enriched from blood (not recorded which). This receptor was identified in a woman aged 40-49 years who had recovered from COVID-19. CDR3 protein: CASSLRLSSGNTIYF. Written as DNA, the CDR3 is TGTGCCAGCAGCCTACGTCTTAGCTCTGGAAACACCATATATTTT.